This is a list of T cell receptor beta chains from one sample in a study of CDR3 diversity in severe acne. In TCRdb, the PCR reads were re-called with MiXCR into one record per CDR3 protein. The sample holds more than 85,000 distinct CDR3 sequences, roughly 51% seen once. The sequenced sample was blood. These receptors were taken from a male donor with acne. Each CDR3 is given with its conserved first and last residue. Fields, in order: V gene, clone size, J gene, D gene, CDR3 DNA, CDR3 protein. A D gene is named only where the DNA matches it firmly. Only some rows state a clone size, as once, few, many or a class for expanded clones.

V gene: TRBV10-2; clone size: many; J gene: TRBJ2-5; D gene: TRBD2; CDR3 DNA: TGCGCCAGCAGGGGATCTTCCGGGAGGGCCTATGGTGTAAAAGAGACCCAGTACTTC; CDR3 protein: CASRGSSGRAYGVKETQYF
V gene: TRBV11-2; clone size: many; J gene: TRBJ2-7; D gene: .; CDR3 DNA: TGTGCCAGCAGCTTAACAGCTAGACGCGGGGAGCAGTACTTC; CDR3 protein: CASSLTARRGEQYF
V gene: TRBV20-1; clone size: .; J gene: TRBJ2-7; D gene: TRBD2; CDR3 DNA: TGCAGTGTCGATAGCGGGAGGGGCGTATACGAGCAGTACTTC; CDR3 protein: CSVDSGRGVYEQYF
V gene: TRBV20-1; clone size: many; J gene: TRBJ2-1; D gene: TRBD2; CDR3 DNA: TGCAGTGCTAGAGTACTAGCGGGACCCAATGAGCAGTTCTTC; CDR3 protein: CSARVLAGPNEQFF
V gene: TRBV20-1; clone size: once; J gene: TRBJ2-5; D gene: TRBD1; CDR3 DNA: TGCAGTGCCAGCAGTCTGCGGACAGGGGGACTAGAGACCCAGTACTTC; CDR3 protein: CSASSLRTGGLETQYF
V gene: TRBV12-3/TRBV12-4; clone size: few; J gene: TRBJ2-2; D gene: .; CDR3 DNA: TGTGCCAGCAGTTTACAGGGGGAGCTGTTTTTT; CDR3 protein: CASSLQGELFF
V gene: TRBV11-3; clone size: many; J gene: TRBJ2-7; D gene: .; CDR3 DNA: TGTGCCAGCAGCTTAGGGGTGGACTACGAGCAGTACTTC; CDR3 protein: CASSLGVDYEQYF
V gene: TRBV7-9; clone size: many; J gene: TRBJ1-1; D gene: .; CDR3 DNA: TGTGCCAGCAGCCTACCCGGGAGGGGAAACGCTGAAGCTTTCTTT; CDR3 protein: CASSLPGRGNAEAFF
V gene: TRBV5-5; clone size: many; J gene: TRBJ2-5; D gene: .; CDR3 DNA: TGTGCCAGCAGCCCTCTTACCGGGGCTATCATGGCCCAGTACTTC; CDR3 protein: CASSPLTGAIMAQYF
V gene: TRBV9; clone size: .; J gene: TRBJ1-2; D gene: TRBD1; CDR3 DNA: TGTGCCAGCAGCGTAGGGGGCCACAGGGGCCTACTTAACTATGGCTACGCCTTC; CDR3 protein: CASSVGGHRGLLNYGYAF
V gene: TRBV28; clone size: .; J gene: TRBJ2-5; D gene: .; CDR3 DNA: TGTGCCAGCAGTTCGGCCGGGCTCCGTGGGGAGACCCAGTACTTC; CDR3 protein: CASSSAGLRGETQYF
V gene: TRBV5-5; clone size: many; J gene: TRBJ2-7; D gene: .; CDR3 DNA: TGTGCCAGCAGCTTGGTGGTAGTCTCCTACGAGCAGTACTTC; CDR3 protein: CASSLVVVSYEQYF
V gene: TRBV20-1; clone size: .; J gene: TRBJ2-7; D gene: TRBD1; CDR3 DNA: TGCAGTGCTAGACAGACAGGGATTAGTCACGAGCAGTACTTC; CDR3 protein: CSARQTGISHEQYF
V gene: TRBV25-1; clone size: .; J gene: TRBJ2-7; D gene: .; CDR3 DNA: TGTGCCAGCAGTGAATCTTTAACAGTCACCAAGGAGCAGTACTTC; CDR3 protein: CASSESLTVTKEQYF
V gene: TRBV5-6; clone size: many; J gene: TRBJ2-1; D gene: .; CDR3 DNA: TGTGCCAGCAGCTTGGAGTGGGGTAGCTCCTACAATGAGCAGTTCTTC; CDR3 protein: CASSLEWGSSYNEQFF
V gene: TRBV19; clone size: .; J gene: TRBJ2-3; D gene: TRBD2; CDR3 DNA: TGTGCCAGTAGTGAACTAGCGGGTCCCTTAGCTAGCACAGATACGCAGTATTTT; CDR3 protein: CASSELAGPLASTDTQYF
V gene: TRBV20-1; clone size: .; J gene: TRBJ1-6; D gene: .; CDR3 DNA: TGCAGTGCCAGCAAGGGGGGTTCACCCCTCCACTTT; CDR3 protein: CSASKGGSPLHF
V gene: TRBV15; clone size: .; J gene: TRBJ1-1; D gene: .; CDR3 DNA: TGTGCCACCAGCAGAGACCGGTTGAACACTGAAACTTTCTTT; CDR3 protein: CATSRDRLNTETFF
V gene: TRBV2; clone size: once; J gene: TRBJ2-1; D gene: TRBD2; CDR3 DNA: TGTGCCAGCACAGGAGGGACTAGCGGGAGAGGCAATGAGCAGTTCTTC; CDR3 protein: CASTGGTSGRGNEQFF
V gene: TRBV10-3; clone size: .; J gene: TRBJ2-7; D gene: TRBD1; CDR3 DNA: TGTGCCAGCGGTGACAGGGGCGAGCAGTACTTC; CDR3 protein: CASGDRGEQYF
V gene: TRBV15; clone size: many; J gene: TRBJ2-7; D gene: TRBD1; CDR3 DNA: TGTGCCACCAGCAGAGAGTCGGCCGGGACAGCCTTTTACGAGCAGTACTTC; CDR3 protein: CATSRESAGTAFYEQYF
V gene: TRBV6-5; clone size: .; J gene: TRBJ1-1; D gene: .; CDR3 DNA: TGTGCCAGCAGTTACTCGAAGACTGAAGCTTTCTTT; CDR3 protein: CASSYSKTEAFF
V gene: TRBV25-1; clone size: many; J gene: TRBJ1-3; D gene: .; CDR3 DNA: TGTGCCAGGGACCAGGGGATTAGAAGCTCTGGAAACACCATATATTTT; CDR3 protein: CARDQGIRSSGNTIYF
V gene: TRBV29-1; clone size: .; J gene: TRBJ2-7; D gene: .; CDR3 DNA: TGCAGCGGATTGAGGGGGAACGGCTACGAGCAGTACTTC; CDR3 protein: CSGLRGNGYEQYF
V gene: TRBV29-1; clone size: .; J gene: TRBJ1-1; D gene: .; CDR3 DNA: TGCAGCGTTCGAAACACTGAAGCTTTCTTT; CDR3 protein: CSVRNTEAFF
V gene: TRBV7-8; clone size: .; J gene: TRBJ2-7; D gene: TRBD2; CDR3 DNA: TGTGCCAGCAGCTTATGGGCGGGAGAGGCCGAGCAGTACTTC; CDR3 protein: CASSLWAGEAEQYF
V gene: TRBV19; clone size: many; J gene: TRBJ2-7; D gene: TRBD2; CDR3 DNA: TGTGCCACTTCTCCCGTGGGGGGGTCCTACGAGCAGTACTTC; CDR3 protein: CATSPVGGSYEQYF
V gene: TRBV5-1; clone size: many; J gene: TRBJ2-2; D gene: TRBD2; CDR3 DNA: TGCGCCAGCAGCTCTCGGGAGGCTCTTACCGGGGAGCTGTTTTTT; CDR3 protein: CASSSREALTGELFF
V gene: TRBV10-3; clone size: .; J gene: TRBJ2-7; D gene: .; CDR3 DNA: TGTGCCATCAAGCCAGGCTTGAGCTCCTACGAGCAGTACTTC; CDR3 protein: CAIKPGLSSYEQYF